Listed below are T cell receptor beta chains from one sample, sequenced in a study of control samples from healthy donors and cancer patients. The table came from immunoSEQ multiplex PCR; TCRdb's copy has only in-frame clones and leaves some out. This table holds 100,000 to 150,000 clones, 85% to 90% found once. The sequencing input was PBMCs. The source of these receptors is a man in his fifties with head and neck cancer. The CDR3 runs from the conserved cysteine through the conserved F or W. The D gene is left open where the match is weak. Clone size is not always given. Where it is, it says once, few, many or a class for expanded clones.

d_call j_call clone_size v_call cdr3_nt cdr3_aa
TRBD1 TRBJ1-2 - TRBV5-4 TGTGCCAGCAGGTTTAGCACAGGGGGTGCCTATGGCTACACCTTC CASRFSTGGAYGYTF
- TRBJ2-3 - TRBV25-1 TGTGCCAGCAGTGAGGCCAGGGGGGCGGGGGATACGCAGTATTTT CASSEARGAGDTQYF
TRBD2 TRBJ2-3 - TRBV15 TGTGCCACCTCAGCGGGAGATTCAGATACGCAGTATTTT CATSAGDSDTQYF
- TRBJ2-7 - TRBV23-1 TGCGCCAGCAGCCCCAACAGCTACGAGCAGTACTTC CASSPNSYEQYF
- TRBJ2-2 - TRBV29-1 TGCAGCGTTGAAAGCCAGGCAAACACCGGGGAGCTGTTTTTT CSVESQANTGELFF
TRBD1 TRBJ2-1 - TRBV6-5 TGTGCCAGCAGTAGGACAGGGATTATTGAGCAGTTCTTC CASSRTGIIEQFF
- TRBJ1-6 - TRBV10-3 TGTGCCATCAGTGCGTCGGCAGGGGCCGGTTCACCCCTCCACTTT CAISASAGAGSPLHF
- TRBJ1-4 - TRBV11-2 TGTGCCAGCAGCTTAGTAGGGGCCGGGAAAGAGAATGAAAAACTGTTTTTT CASSLVGAGKENEKLFF
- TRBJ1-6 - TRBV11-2 TGTGCCAGCAGCTTAGCACTGGGTATGGATTCACCCCTCCACTTT CASSLALGMDSPLHF
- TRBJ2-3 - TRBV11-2 TGTGCCAGCAGCCCCAACCGGGTTACAGATACGCAGTATTTT CASSPNRVTDTQYF
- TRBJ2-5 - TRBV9 TGTGCCAGCAGCGTAGAATGGTTGGGGCTAGCCGAGACCCAGTACTTC CASSVEWLGLAETQYF
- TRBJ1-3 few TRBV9 TGTGCCAGCAGCTTGGAGGTCTCTGGAAACACCATATATTTT CASSLEVSGNTIYF
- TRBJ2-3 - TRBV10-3 TGTGCCATCAGTGAGCAGGGGAACTCAGATACGCAGTATTTT CAISEQGNSDTQYF
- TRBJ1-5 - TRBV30 TGTGCCTGGAGTGACAGGGCCCATCAGCCCCAGCATTTT CAWSDRAHQPQHF
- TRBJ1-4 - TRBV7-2 TGTGCCAGCAGCTTAACCGGGCTTGAAAAACTGTTTTTT CASSLTGLEKLFF
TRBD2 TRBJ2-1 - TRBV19 TGTGCCAGTAGTCAAGTAGCGGGAGTATCGAATGAGCAGTTCTTC CASSQVAGVSNEQFF
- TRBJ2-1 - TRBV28 TGTGCCAGCAGTTTGGAGCCTGAGCAGTTCTTC CASSLEPEQFF
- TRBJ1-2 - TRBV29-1 TGCAGCGTTCTTCACAGGGAACTGAAGAATGGCTACACCTTC CSVLHRELKNGYTF
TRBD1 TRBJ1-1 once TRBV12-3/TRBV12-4 TGTGCCAGCAGTGAGACAGGGACAACTGAAGCTTTCTTT CASSETGTTEAFF
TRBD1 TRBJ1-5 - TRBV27 TGTGCCAGCAGTCCGGGACAGGGGAATCAGCCCCAGCATTTT CASSPGQGNQPQHF
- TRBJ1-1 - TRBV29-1 TGCAGCGTTGAAGTAACTGGGGCAGAAGCTTTCTTT CSVEVTGAEAFF
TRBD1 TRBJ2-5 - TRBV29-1 TGCAGTACTGACAGGGGCGGGGTAGAGACCCAGTACTTC CSTDRGGVETQYF
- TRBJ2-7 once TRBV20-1 TGCAGTGCTAGTTCTAGATCCTACGAGCAGTACTTC CSASSRSYEQYF
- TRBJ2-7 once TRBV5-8 TGTGCCAGCAGCTCGACAGGTCGAGTGTCCGAGCAGTACTTC CASSSTGRVSEQYF
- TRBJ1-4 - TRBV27 TGTGCCCGCAACAGGGCGGGGGGTAATGAAAAACTGTTTTTT CARNRAGGNEKLFF
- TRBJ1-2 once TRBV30 TGTGCCTGGAGTTCATCCCCCCAGGGTGGCTACACCTTC CAWSSSPQGGYTF
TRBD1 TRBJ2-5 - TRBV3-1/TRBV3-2 TGTGCCAGCAGTCCGAGGACAGGGTTAGAGACCCAGTACTTC CASSPRTGLETQYF
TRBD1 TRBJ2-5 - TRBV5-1 TGCGCCAGCAGCTTGGGGCAGGGGGCCTTCCAAGAGACCCAGTACTTC CASSLGQGAFQETQYF
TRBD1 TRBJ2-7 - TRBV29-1 TGCAGCGTCGAAGGTGGGACAGGGATGGTAAGCTCCTACGAGCAGTACTTC CSVEGGTGMVSSYEQYF
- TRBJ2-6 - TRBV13 TGTGCCAGCAGCCCCGAGGTGGCTGAGTGGGGGGCCAACGTCCTGACTTTC CASSPEVAEWGANVLTF
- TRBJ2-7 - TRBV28 TGTGCCAGCAGCCGACCTCTAATCAGGGCACCCGAGCAGTACTTC CASSRPLIRAPEQYF
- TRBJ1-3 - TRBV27 TGTGCCAGCAGTTTCGGCCAGGGAAACACCATATATTTT CASSFGQGNTIYF
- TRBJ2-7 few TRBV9 TGTGCCAGCAGCCCCCGCGAATCGCCTACCTACGAGCAGTACTTC CASSPRESPTYEQYF
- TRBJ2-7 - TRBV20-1 TGCAGTGTCCGTCAGGGAAACGAGCAGTACTTC CSVRQGNEQYF
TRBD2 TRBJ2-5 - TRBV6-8 TGTGCCAGCAGTCCCGGACTAGCGGAGGGGGAGACCCAGTACTTC CASSPGLAEGETQYF
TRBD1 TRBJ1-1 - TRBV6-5 TGTGCCAGCAGCTGGGTGGGGACAGGGGACACTGAAGCTTTCTTT CASSWVGTGDTEAFF
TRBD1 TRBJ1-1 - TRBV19 TGTGCCAGTAGTCTCCTACAGGGGGCCTGGTCCACTGAAGCTTTCTTT CASSLLQGAWSTEAFF
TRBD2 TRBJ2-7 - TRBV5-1 TGCGCCAGCAGAGATTCGGACGGGGGGAGGGAGCAGTACTTC CASRDSDGGREQYF
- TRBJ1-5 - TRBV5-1 TGCGCCAGCAGCTTGGGGTTAAGCAATCAGCCCCAGCATTTT CASSLGLSNQPQHF
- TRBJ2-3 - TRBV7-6 TGTGCCAGCAGCCGATCCAGCGTCGTGAGCACAGATACGCAGTATTTT CASSRSSVVSTDTQYF
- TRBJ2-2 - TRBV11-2 TGTGCCAGCTCCTCAAACGTGGAGGACACCGGGGAGCTGTTTTTT CASSSNVEDTGELFF
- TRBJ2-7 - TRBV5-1 TGCGCCAGCAGTCGAGGGGCGGATGCCGTCTTAACCTACGAGCAGTACTTC CASSRGADAVLTYEQYF
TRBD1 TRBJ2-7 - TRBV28 TGTGCCAGCAGTTCGACGGACAGGGCCCACTCCTACGAGCAGTACTTC CASSSTDRAHSYEQYF
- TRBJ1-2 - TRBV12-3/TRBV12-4 TGTGCCAGCAGTTTACAGGGAGGGGGGGGCTACACCTTC CASSLQGGGGYTF
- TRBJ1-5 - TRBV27 TGTGCCAGCAGTTTTTTCGGGACGGGCAATCAGCCCCAGCATTTT CASSFFGTGNQPQHF
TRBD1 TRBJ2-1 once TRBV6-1 TGTGCCAGCAACCACCCGGGACAGGGGTACGTTGAGCAGTTCTTC CASNHPGQGYVEQFF
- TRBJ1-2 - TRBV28 TGTGCCAGCAGGCTGGGCTACACCTTC CASRLGYTF